What follows are 8 T cell receptor beta chains derived from one specimen sequenced in a study of naive and memory T cell subsets. The beta constant-region primer was an equimolar mix of two oligonucleotides covering TRBC1 and TRBC2. Via MiXCR, TCRdb re-called the UMI-ligation and nested PCR reads, giving one row per CDR3 protein. Altogether about 85,000 distinct CDR3 sequences are present, around 12% being singletons, with the ten largest covering roughly 0.9%. The sample taken for sequencing was central memory CD4+ T cells from blood. These receptors were collected from a human donor in good health.

The chain carries TRBV12-2 and TRBJ2-5; TRBD1 is the table's D call and was not checked against the DNA. TRBV12-2 is described as a pseudogene. The CDR3 sequence is 16 residues long. The CDR3, as DNA: TGTGCAAGTAGTGACCTGGGGGCGCGGCGGGAAGAGACCCAGTACTTC. The encoded protein is CASSDLGARREETQYF.

This chain joins TRBV29-1 and TRBJ1-1, with TRBD1 identical over 8 bases. The CDR3 extends over 13 amino acids. V trimming: 7 bases; J trimming: 4 bases; junction bases outside the gene matches: 8. Germline CDR1 SQVTM, CDR2 ANQGSEA. The CDR3 loop is CSARRQGSTEAFF. The CDR3 DNA reads TGCAGCGCCCGAAGACAGGGGTCCACTGAAGCTTTCTTT.

This clonotype was counted a few times. V usage is TRBV6-5 and J usage is TRBJ2-7; D tentatively reads TRBD1 or TRBD2 (6 bases each). This CDR3 region has 12 residues. V gave up 6 bases and J gave up 6 bases, with 12 bases separating them. Germline V gene data show CDR1 as MNHEY and CDR2 as SVGAGI. Written as DNA, the CDR3 is TGTGCCAGCAGAGGGGGAGGAGGCGAGCAGTACTTC. Protein product: CASRGGGGEQYF.

The chain joins TRBV4-1 to TRBJ2-3; 10 nucleotides line up with TRBD2. CDR1 is MGHRA and CDR2 is YSYEKL in the germline V gene. J lost 1 base, V lost 1 base, and 5 bases had no gene match. The CDR3 extends over 17 amino acids. The CDR3 coding sequence is TGCGCCAGCAGCCAAGGGCCAGGGACTAGCGGCACAGATACGCAGTATTTT. It yields the protein CASSQGPGTSGTDTQYF.

In this sample, this clonotype turned up a few times. This chain links TRBV10-3 with TRBJ2-2; weak D call: TRBD2 (6 bases). V was clipped by 10 bases and J by 0 bases, with 18 bases between them. The CDR3 contains 16 residues. Looked up from germline, CDR1 is ENHRY and CDR2 is SYGVKD. CDR3 coding DNA: TGTGCCACCAAGGCCGGCAGGGACTCGAACACCGGGGAGCTGTTTTTT. As protein: CATKAGRDSNTGELFF.

This clonotype was recorded many times. The gene calls are TRBV19 and TRBJ2-5, with TRBD2 as a possible D gene (5 bases). Trimming stripped 6 bases from V and 0 bases from J, with 14 bases between. The CDR3 loop spans 15 amino acids. CDR1 is LNHDA, CDR2 SQIVND, per germline (reference sequence). CDR3 sequence: CASSLRTGYQETQYF. The CDR3 DNA reads as TGTGCCAGTAGCTTAAGGACGGGATACCAAGAGACCCAGTACTTC.

The chain couples TRBV5-4 to TRBJ2-3; the D is unclear. V was clipped by 3 bases and J by 6 bases, with 8 bases between them. This CDR3 is built from 12 residues. The V gene's germline CDR1 is SGHNT and CDR2 YYREEE (reference sequence). The CDR3 is CASSCYWDTQYF. The CDR3 nucleotides read TGTGCCAGCAGCTGTTATTGGGATACGCAGTATTTT.

This clonotype has a count of ten or more. The V and J genes are TRBV20-1 and TRBJ2-1, with 8 positions matching TRBD2. The CDR3 has 16 residues. CDR1 and CDR2 from the germline V gene are DFQATT and SNEGSKA (reference sequence). After removal of 3 bases from V and 10 bases from J, the junction contained 17 bases not matched to a gene. Here the CDR3 reads CSASSAGLAGAVEQFF. For the CDR3, the DNA is TGCAGTGCTAGTTCGGCTGGGCTAGCGGGCGCCGTGGAGCAGTTCTTC.